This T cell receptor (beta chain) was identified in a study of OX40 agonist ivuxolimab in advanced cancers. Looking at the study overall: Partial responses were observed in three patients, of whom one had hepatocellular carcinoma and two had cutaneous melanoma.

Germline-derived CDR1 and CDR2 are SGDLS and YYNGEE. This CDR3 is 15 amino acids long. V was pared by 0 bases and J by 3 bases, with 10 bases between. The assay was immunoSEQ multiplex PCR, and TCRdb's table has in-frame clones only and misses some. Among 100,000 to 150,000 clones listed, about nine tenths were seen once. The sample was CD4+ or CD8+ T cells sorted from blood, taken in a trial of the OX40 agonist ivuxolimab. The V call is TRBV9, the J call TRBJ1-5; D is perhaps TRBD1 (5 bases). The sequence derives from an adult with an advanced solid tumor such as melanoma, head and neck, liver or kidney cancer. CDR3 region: CASSVDGTLNQPQHF. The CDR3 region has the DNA TGTGCCAGCAGCGTAGATGGGACCCTCAATCAGCCCCAGCATTTT.